These T cell receptor beta chains were read from a single sample in a study of cytomegalovirus exposure and HLA in healthy donors. Produced via immunoSEQ multiplex PCR; TCRdb's table is partial and in-frame only. Found here are about 130,000 clones, 95% to 96% of them singletons; the top ten hold 1.7%. The sample comprised PBMCs. The receptors come from a man aged 18 to 30 in good health and CMV-seronegative. Each CDR3 is given without its conserved first and last residue. Fields, in order: V gene, J gene, CDR3 protein.

TRBV7-9	TRBJ1-1	ASSLELNTEAF
TRBV7-3	TRBJ2-7	ASTHYLAQGARRY
TRBV30	TRBJ2-7	AWSVQGVHEQY
TRBV7-2	TRBJ1-1	ASSLFIRGAGGEAF
TRBV2	TRBJ2-7	ASSAQQTYEQY
TRBV15	TRBJ2-1	ATSRGGEGMGTI
TRBV11-3	TRBJ2-7	ASSLVSGTGYYEQY
TRBV11-3	TRBJ2-2	ASSPQVTGELF
TRBV7-8	TRBJ2-5	ASSLLPRGAGGIETQY
TRBV29-1	TRBJ1-2	SVEGEGGAANYGYT
TRBV4-3	TRBJ1-1	ASSRATVTGANTEAF
TRBV11-3	TRBJ1-4	ASSLYSGGANEKLF
TRBV19	TRBJ2-2	ASSGTAMNTGELF
TRBV6-1	TRBJ2-1	ASSEGPGTYNEQF
TRBV4-2	TRBJ2-1	ASSQERPGLAYNEQF
TRBV2	TRBJ2-3	ASSATSLTSTDTQY
TRBV28	TRBJ2-3	ASSIPSLRGTIPPDTQY
TRBV6-1	TRBJ2-7	ASSVQAGGPYEQY
TRBV11-1	TRBJ1-4	ASSPGQLYEKLF
TRBV6-5	TRBJ2-5	ASSYPDRKTQY
TRBV6-4	TRBJ2-2	ASSATGGATGELF
TRBV27	TRBJ2-1	ASSLAGGTIYNEQF
TRBV5-4	TRBJ2-5	ASSWGGLAGVETQY
TRBV15	TRBJ2-7	ATSRSRTSGDEQY
TRBV19	TRBJ1-4	ASSATGLVATNEKLF
TRBV5-4	TRBJ2-5	ASSPGTSGRARETQY
TRBV28	TRBJ2-1	ATAGLAGGGDNEQF
TRBV4-3	TRBJ1-2	ASSHLSGQGNYGYT
TRBV5-4	TRBJ1-3	ASSLGGRDGNTIY
TRBV29-1	TRBJ1-5	SVRVEADQPQH
TRBV29-1	TRBJ1-1	SVGPQGKTEAF
TRBV12-5	TRBJ2-1	ASGLVRGASGSRAEQF